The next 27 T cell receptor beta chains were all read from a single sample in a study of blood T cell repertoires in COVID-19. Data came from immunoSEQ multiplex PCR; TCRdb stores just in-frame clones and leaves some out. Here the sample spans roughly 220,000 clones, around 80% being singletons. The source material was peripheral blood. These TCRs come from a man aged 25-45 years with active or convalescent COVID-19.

For the CDR3, the DNA is TGTGCCAGCAGCTCCCATCCGGCAGGGGGTAAGCCAGGGCAGTACTTC. It codes for CASSSHPAGGKPGQYF. The gene calls are TRBV5-6 and TRBJ2-7, with 7 bases aligning to TRBD1. The trim removed 3 bases at V and 9 bases at J, leaving 18 bases unmatched. Germline-derived CDR1 and CDR2 are SGHDT and YYEEEE. CDR3 length: 16 residues. The full variable domain, rest sourced from reference TRBV5-6 and TRBJ2-7, is DAGVTQSPTHLIKTRGQQVTLRCSPKSGHDTVSWYQQALGQGPQFIFQYYEEEERQRGNFPDRFSGHQFPNYSSELNVNALLLGDSALYLCASSSHPAGGKPGQYFGPGTRLTVT.

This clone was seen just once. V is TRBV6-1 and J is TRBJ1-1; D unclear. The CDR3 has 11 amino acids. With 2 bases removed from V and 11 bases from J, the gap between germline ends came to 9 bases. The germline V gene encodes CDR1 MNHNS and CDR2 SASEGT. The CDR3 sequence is CASSESIRAFF. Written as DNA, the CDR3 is TGTGCCAGCAGTGAAAGCATCCGGGCTTTCTTT.

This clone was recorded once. CDR3 sequence (DNA): TGTGCCAGCAGCACAGAACCCGGGACTTCGACGGGCAATGAGCAGTTCTTC. Residues: CASSTEPGTSTGNEQFF. The chain employs TRBV21-1 and TRBJ2-1; no DNA check was done on the table's D call, TRBD2. TRBV21-1 is noted as a pseudogene. The CDR3 loop spans 17 amino acids.

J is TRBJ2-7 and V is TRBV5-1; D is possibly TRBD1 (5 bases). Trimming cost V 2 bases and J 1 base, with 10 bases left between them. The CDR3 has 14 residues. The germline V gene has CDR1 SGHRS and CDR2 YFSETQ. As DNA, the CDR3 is TGCGCCAGCAGCTTCGGCCAGGGATCCTACGAGCAGTACTTC. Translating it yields CASSFGQGSYEQYF.

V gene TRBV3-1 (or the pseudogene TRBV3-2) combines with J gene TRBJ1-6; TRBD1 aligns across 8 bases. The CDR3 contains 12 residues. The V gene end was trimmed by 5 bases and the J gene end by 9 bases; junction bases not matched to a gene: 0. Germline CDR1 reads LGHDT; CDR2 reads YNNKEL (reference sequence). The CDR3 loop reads CASSGQGSPLHF. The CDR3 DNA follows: TGTGCCAGCAGCGGACAGGGTTCACCCCTCCACTTT.

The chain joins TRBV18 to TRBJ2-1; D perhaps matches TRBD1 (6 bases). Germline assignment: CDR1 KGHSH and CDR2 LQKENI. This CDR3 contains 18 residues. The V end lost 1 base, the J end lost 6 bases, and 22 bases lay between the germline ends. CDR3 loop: CASSPLPAGAGFGNEQFF. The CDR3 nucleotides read TGTGCCAGCTCACCACTCCCCGCAGGGGCCGGTTTCGGCAATGAGCAGTTCTTC. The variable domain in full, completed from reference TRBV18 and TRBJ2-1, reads NAGVMQNPRHLVRRRGQEARLRCSPMKGHSHVYWYRQLPEEGLKFMVYLQKENIIDESGMPKERFSAEFPKEGPSILRIQQVVRGDSAAYFCASSPLPAGAGFGNEQFFGPGTRLTVL.

DNA of the CDR3: TGTGCCAGCAGCCACCAGACAGGGACCACAGATACGCAGTATTTT. Encoded protein: CASSHQTGTTDTQYF. This chain connects TRBV4-2 to TRBJ2-3, with TRBD1 matching 7 bases. Germline lookup yields CDR1 LGHNA and CDR2 YNFKEQ. Trimming cost V 3 bases and J 2 bases; bases outside gene matches: 5. The CDR3 contains 15 residues.

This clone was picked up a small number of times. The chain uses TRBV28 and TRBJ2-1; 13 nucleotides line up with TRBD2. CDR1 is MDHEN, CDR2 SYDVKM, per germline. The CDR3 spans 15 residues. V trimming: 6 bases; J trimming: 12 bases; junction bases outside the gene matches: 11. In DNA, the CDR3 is TGTGCCAGCAGCTCCGGGACTAGCGGGGAGAGAGGGCAGTTCTTC. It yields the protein CASSSGTSGERGQFF. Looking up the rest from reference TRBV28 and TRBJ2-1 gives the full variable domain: DVKVTQSSRYLVKRTGEKVFLECVQDMDHENMFWYRQDPGLGLRLIYFSYDVKMKEKGDIPEGYSVSREKKERFSLILESASTNQTSMYLCASSSGTSGERGQFFGPGTRLTVL.

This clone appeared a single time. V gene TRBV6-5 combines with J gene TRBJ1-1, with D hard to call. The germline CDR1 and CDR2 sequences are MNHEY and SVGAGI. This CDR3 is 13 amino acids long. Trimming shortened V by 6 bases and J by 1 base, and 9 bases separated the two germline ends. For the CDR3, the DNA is TGTGCCAGCAGCTGGAGGGAGAACACTGAAGCTTTCTTT. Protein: CASSWRENTEAFF.

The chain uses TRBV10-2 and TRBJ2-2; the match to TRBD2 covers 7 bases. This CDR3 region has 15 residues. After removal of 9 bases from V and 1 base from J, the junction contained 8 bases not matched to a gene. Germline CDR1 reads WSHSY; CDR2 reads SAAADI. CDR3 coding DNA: TGCGCCAGTGGGGCTAGCGGACTGAACACCGGGGAGCTGTTTTTT. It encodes CASGASGLNTGELFF.

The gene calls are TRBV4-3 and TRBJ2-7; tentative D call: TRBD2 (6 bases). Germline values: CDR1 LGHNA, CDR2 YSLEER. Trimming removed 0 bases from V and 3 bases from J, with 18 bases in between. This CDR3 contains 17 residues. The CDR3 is CASSQDGQGLANYEQYF. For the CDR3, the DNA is TGCGCCAGCAGCCAAGATGGGCAGGGTCTAGCGAACTACGAGCAGTACTTC.

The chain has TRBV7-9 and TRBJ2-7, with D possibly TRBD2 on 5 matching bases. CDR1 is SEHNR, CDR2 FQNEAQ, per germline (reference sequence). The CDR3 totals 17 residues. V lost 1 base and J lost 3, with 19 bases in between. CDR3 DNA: TGTGCCAGCAGCTTAGGGCTCGGAGGCGGCCCCGGCTACGAGCAGTACTTC. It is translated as CASSLGLGGGPGYEQYF.

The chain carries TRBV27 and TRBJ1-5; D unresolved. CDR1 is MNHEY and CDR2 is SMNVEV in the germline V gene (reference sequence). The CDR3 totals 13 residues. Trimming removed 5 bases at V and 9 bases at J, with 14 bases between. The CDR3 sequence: CASSLGSGRPQHF. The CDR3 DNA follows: TGTGCCAGCAGTCTAGGCAGCGGAAGGCCCCAGCATTTT.

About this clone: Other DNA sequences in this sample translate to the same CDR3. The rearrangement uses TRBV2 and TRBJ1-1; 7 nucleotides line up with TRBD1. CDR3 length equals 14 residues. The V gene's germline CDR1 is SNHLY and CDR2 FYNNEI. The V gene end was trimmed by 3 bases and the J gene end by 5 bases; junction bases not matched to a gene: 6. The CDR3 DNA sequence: TGTGCCAGCAGTGAGCGCGCAGGGGGGACTGAAGCTTTCTTT. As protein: CASSERAGGTEAFF. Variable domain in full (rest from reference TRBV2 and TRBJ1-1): EPEVTQTPSHQVTQMGQEVILRCVPISNHLYFYWYRQILGQKVEFLVSFYNNEISEKSEIFDDQFSVERPDGSNFTLKIRSTKLEDSAMYFCASSERAGGTEAFFGQGTRLTVV.

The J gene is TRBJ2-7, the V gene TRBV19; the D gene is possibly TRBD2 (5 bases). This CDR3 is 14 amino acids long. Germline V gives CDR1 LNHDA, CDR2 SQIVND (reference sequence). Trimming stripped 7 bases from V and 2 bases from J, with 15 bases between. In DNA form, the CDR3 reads TGTGCCAGTACACCCGGAGGCGGTCCCTACGAGCAGTACTTC. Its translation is CASTPGGGPYEQYF.

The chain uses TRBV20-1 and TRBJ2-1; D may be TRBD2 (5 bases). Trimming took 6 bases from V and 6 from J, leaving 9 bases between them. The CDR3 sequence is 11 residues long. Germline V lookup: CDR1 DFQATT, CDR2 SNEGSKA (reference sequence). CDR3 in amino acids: CSAGGSNEQFF. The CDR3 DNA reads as TGCAGTGCAGGAGGATCCAATGAGCAGTTCTTC.

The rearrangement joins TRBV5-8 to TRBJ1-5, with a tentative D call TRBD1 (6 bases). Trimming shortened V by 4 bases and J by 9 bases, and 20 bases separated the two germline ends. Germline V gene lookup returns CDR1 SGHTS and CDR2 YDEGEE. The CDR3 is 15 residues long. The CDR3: CASSRGGGPLWPQHF. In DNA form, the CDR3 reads TGTGCCAGCAGCCGAGGGGGGGGACCTCTATGGCCCCAGCATTTT.

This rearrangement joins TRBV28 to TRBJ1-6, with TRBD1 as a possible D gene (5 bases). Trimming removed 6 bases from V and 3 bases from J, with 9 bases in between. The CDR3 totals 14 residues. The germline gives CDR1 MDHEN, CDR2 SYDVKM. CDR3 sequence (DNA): TGTGCCAGCAGCTTGGGGGGCTATAATTCACCCCTCCACTTT. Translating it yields CASSLGGYNSPLHF. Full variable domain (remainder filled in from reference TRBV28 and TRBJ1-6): DVKVTQSSRYLVKRTGEKVFLECVQDMDHENMFWYRQDPGLGLRLIYFSYDVKMKEKGDIPEGYSVSREKKERFSLILESASTNQTSMYLCASSLGGYNSPLHFGNGTRLTVT.

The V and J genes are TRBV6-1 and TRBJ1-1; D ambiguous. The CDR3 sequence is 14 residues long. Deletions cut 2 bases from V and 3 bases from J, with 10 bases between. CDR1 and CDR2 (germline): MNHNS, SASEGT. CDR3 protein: CASSEPAADTEAFF. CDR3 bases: TGTGCCAGCAGTGAACCGGCGGCCGACACTGAAGCTTTCTTT.

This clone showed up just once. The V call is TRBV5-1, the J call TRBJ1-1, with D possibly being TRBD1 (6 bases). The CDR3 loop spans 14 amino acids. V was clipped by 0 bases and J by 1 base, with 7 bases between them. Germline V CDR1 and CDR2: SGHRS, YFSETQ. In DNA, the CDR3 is TGCGCCAGCAGCTTGGCAGGGGAGAACACTGAAGCTTTCTTT. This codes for CASSLAGENTEAFF. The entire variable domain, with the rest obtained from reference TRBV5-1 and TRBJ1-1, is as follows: KAGVTQTPRYLIKTRGQQVTLSCSPISGHRSVSWYQQTPGQGLQFLFEYFSETQRNKGNFPGRFSGRQFSNSRSEMNVSTLELGDSALYLCASSLAGENTEAFFGQGTRLTVV.

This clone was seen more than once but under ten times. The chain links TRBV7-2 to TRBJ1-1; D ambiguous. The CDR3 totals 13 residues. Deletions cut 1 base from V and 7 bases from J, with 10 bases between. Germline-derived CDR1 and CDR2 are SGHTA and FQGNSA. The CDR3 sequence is CASSLGAFIEAFF. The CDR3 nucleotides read TGTGCCAGCAGCTTAGGGGCTTTTATTGAAGCTTTCTTT.

Here the CDR3 reads CASSDRDSTYNEQFF. The CDR3 DNA follows: TGTGCCAGCAGTGACCGGGACAGTACCTACAATGAGCAGTTCTTC. The chain couples TRBV6-1 to TRBJ2-1; TRBD1 matches 7 bases. This CDR3 has 15 amino acids. Germline CDR1 is MNHNS and CDR2 is SASEGT. With V trimmed by 3 bases and J by 2 bases, 4 bases remained unmatched.

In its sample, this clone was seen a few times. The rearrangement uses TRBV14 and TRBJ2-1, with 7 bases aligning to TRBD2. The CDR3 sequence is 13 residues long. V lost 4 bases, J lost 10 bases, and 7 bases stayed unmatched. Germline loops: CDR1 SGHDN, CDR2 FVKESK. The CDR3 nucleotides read TGTGCCAGCAGCCCAGGCGGCGGGAGAGAGCAGTTCTTC. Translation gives CASSPGGGREQFF.

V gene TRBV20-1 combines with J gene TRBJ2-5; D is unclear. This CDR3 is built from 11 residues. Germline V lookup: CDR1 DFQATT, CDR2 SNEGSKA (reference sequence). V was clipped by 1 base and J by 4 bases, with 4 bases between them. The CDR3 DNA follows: TGCAGTGCTAGAGTCTCAGAGACCCAGTACTTC. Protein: CSARVSETQYF.

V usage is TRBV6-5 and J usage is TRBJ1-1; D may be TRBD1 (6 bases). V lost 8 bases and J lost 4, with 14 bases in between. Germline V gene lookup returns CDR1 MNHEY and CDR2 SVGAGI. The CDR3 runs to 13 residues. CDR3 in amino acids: CASLGAWGTEAFF. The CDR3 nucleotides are TGTGCCAGCTTGGGGGCGTGGGGCACTGAAGCTTTCTTT.

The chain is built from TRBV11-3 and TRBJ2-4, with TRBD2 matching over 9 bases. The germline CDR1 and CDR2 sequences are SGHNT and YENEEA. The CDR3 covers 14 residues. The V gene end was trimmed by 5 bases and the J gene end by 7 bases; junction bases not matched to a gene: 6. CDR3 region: CASSRGGAENIQYF. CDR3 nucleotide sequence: TGTGCCAGCAGCCGCGGGGGGGCAGAGAACATTCAGTACTTC.

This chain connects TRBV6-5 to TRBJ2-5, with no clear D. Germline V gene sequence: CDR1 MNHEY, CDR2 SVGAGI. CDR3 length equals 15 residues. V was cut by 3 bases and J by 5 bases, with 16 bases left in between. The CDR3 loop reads CASSYGYARRETQYF. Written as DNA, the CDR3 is TGTGCCAGCAGTTATGGGTATGCACGGCGGGAGACCCAGTACTTC.